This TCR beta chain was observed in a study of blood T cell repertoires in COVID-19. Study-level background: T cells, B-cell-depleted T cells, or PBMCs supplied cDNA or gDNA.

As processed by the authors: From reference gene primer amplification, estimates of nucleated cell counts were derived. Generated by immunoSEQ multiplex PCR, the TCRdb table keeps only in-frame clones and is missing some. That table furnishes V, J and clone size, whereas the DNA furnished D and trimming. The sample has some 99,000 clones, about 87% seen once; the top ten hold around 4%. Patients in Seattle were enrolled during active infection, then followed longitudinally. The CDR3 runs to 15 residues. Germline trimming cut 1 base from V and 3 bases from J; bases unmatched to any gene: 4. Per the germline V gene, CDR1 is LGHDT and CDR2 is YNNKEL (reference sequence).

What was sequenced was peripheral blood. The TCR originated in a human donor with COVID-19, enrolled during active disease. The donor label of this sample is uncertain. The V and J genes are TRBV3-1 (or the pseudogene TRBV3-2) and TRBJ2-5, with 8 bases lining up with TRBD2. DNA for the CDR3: TGTGCCAGCAGCCAAGCGGGACTAGGGAAAGAGACCCAGTACTTC. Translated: CASSQAGLGKETQYF.